This T cell receptor (beta chain) stems from a study of blood T cell repertoires in COVID-19. Study-level background: Acute-phase and convalescent COVID-19 samples originated in the United States, Italy and Spain. The cDNA or gDNA used as material had been derived from T cells, B-cell-depleted T cells, or PBMCs.

In the authors' workflow: Quantification of nucleated cells was approximated via reference gene primer amplification. Only in-frame clones appear in the TCRdb table, and some are missing; sequencing was by immunoSEQ multiplex PCR. For V, J and clone size, that table is used; D and trimming come from the DNA. The table lists around 63,000 clones, around 87% of them singletons. With 4 bases clipped from V and 6 bases from J, the junction kept 7 bases outside the gene matches. Germline CDR1 and CDR2: MDHEN and SYDVKM. The CDR3 totals 15 residues. The chain links TRBV28 to TRBJ1-5, with 9 positions matching TRBD1. Sequenced sample: peripheral blood. The TCR comes from a man in his 60s with acute or convalescent COVID-19. This chain's CDR3 is CASSYGQGNGQPQHF. As DNA, the CDR3 is TGTGCCAGCAGTTACGGACAGGGGAACGGTCAGCCCCAGCATTTT.